This T cell receptor beta chain derives from a study of blood T cells in healthy people across ages. Sample-barcoded 5' priming and a J-beta primer mix drove a second PCR of 7 to 11 cycles. In TCRdb, the 5' RACE reads were re-called with MiXCR into one record per CDR3 protein. Here the sample spans roughly 650,000 distinct CDR3 sequences, around 32% being singletons. CDR3 size: 15 residues. V lost 5 bases and J 1 base, leaving 14 bases between the germline ends. This clonotype was seen repeatedly, ten times or more. Those donating, healthy Caucasian individuals from Russia, were aged 6 to 90. Source material: blood. This sequence joins TRBV12-3 or TRBV12-4 and TRBJ1-2; perhaps TRBD1 as D (6 bases). This receptor was identified in a woman aged 80 or older in good health. The chain's CDR3 is CASSPVMGHNYGYTF. CDR3 DNA sequence: TGTGCCAGCAGTCCGGTCATGGGACATAACTATGGCTACACCTTC.